This TCR beta chain is drawn from a study of shared clonotypes between healthy human individuals. The overall study: Donor composition was a couple of women and a few men, aged 18 to 49.

Clones were sequenced by immunoSEQ multiplex PCR, and TCRdb holds only the in-frame ones, with some missing. Of approximately 1.9 million clones listed, 90% to 95% are singletons. The naive CD8 population came from CD45RO-negative cells selected for CCR7, without terminally differentiated effector memory CD45RA+ cells. Deletions cut 7 bases from V and 4 bases from J, with 13 bases between. The germline V gene encodes CDR1 SNHLY and CDR2 FYNNEI. CDR3 size: 14 residues. The chain combines TRBV2 with TRBJ2-2; D may correspond to TRBD1 or TRBD2 (6 bases each). The sample consisted of naive CD8+ T cells from PBMCs. This sequence was found in a young man in good health. Some clones in this sample may be carry-over from other donors' samples. CDR3 nucleotide sequence: TGTGCCAGCATGGGGGGCGCGAGCACCGGGGAGCTGTTTTTT. As protein: CASMGGASTGELFF.